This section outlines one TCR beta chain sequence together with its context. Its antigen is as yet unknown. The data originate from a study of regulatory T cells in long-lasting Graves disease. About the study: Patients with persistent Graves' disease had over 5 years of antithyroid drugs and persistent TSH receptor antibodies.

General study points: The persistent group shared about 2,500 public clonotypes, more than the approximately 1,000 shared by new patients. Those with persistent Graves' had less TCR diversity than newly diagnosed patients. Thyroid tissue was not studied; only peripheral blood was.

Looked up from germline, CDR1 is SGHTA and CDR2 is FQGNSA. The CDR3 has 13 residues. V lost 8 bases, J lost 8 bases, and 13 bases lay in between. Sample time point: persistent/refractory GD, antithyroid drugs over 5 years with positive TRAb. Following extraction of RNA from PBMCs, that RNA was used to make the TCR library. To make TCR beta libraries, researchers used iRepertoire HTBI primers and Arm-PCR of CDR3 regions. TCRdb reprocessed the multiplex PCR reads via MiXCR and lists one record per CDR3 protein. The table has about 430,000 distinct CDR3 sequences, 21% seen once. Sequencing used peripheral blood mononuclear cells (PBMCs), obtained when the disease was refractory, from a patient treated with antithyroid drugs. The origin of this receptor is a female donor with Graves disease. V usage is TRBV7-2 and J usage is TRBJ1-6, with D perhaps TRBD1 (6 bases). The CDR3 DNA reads TGTGCCAGCGGAACAGGGCAGCATTCACCCCTCCACTTT. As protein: CASGTGQHSPLHF. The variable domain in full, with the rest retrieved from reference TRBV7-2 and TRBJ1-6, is GAGVSQSPSNKVTEKGKDVELRCDPISGHTALYWYRQSLGQGLEFLIYFQGNSAPDKSGLPSDRFSAERTGGSVSTLTIQRTQQEDSAVYLCASGTGQHSPLHFGNGTRLTVT.